This TCR beta chain was sequenced in a study of radiotherapy plus CTLA-4 blockade in lung cancer. Details on this clone: Its specificity is unknown.

Clones were read by immunoSEQ multiplex PCR, and TCRdb kept only the in-frame ones, dropping some. The data hold about 78,000 clones, with more than 75% observed a single time. CDR1 is GTSNPN and CDR2 is SVGIG in the germline V gene (reference sequence). CDR3 length: 15 amino acids. The V and J ends lost 0 bases and 4 bases respectively, with 15 bases between them. Findings of the study overall: Early clonal dynamics of blood T cells, together with interferon-beta, were reported as the best response predictor.

This clonotype was obtained from a human donor with non-small cell lung cancer who had stable disease on radiotherapy plus ipilimumab. The starting material was peripheral blood, obtained from a patient treated with radiotherapy plus ipilimumab. The chain is built from TRBV30 and TRBJ1-2; perhaps TRBD1 as D (5 bases). This CDR3 reads CAWSVRRGTAYGYTF. CDR3 in DNA: TGTGCCTGGAGTGTACGTCGGGGCACCGCCTATGGCTACACCTTC.